These T cell receptor beta chains were read from a single sample in a study of CD8 T cells in ankylosing spondylitis. MiXCR, applied by TCRdb to the 5' RACE reads, yields one record per CDR3 protein. The sample records approximately 520,000 distinct CDR3 sequences, 5.3% being singletons. The specimen sequenced was blood, either unsorted or a sorted T cell fraction (not recorded which). These TCRs come from a male donor with ankylosing spondylitis. Both conserved end residues are part of each CDR3. Fields, in order: J gene, D gene, clone size, V gene, CDR3 DNA, CDR3 protein. The D gene is left open where the match is weak. The size field is filled for only some rows; it gives once, few, many or a size class.

TRBJ2-2,NA,many,TRBV5-5,TGTGCCAGCAGCTCCGGCACGAGGGCCGGGGAGCTGTTTTTT,CASSSGTRAGELFF
TRBJ1-3,NA,NA,TRBV10-3,TGTGCCATCAGTGAAGGGGGAAACACCATATATTTT,CAISEGGNTIYF
TRBJ2-7,NA,many,TRBV7-9,TGTGCCAGCAGCCAGGATTACTACGAGCAGTACTTC,CASSQDYYEQYF
TRBJ1-1,TRBD1,many,TRBV25-1,TGTGCCAGCAGAGCCGGGACAGGGACGCCTGAAGCTTTCTTT,CASRAGTGTPEAFF
TRBJ2-2,NA,many,TRBV20-1,TGCAGTGCTAGAGATATGGGAGAATACACCGGGGAGCTGTTTTTT,CSARDMGEYTGELFF
TRBJ2-2,NA,many,TRBV9,TGTGCCAGCAGCGTAGCAGGTAGCGGTTACACCGGGGAGCTGTTTTTT,CASSVAGSGYTGELFF
TRBJ2-5,TRBD2,many,TRBV28,TGTGCCAGCTCCCCGGGACTAATGCGGGAGACCCAGTACTTC,CASSPGLMRETQYF
TRBJ1-3,NA,many,TRBV20-1,TGCAGTACGCGGGGCATCTCTGGAAACACCATATATTTT,CSTRGISGNTIYF
TRBJ1-2,TRBD1,many,TRBV10-3,TGTGCCATCACCAGCGGGACAGGTGGATATGGCTACACCTTC,CAITSGTGGYGYTF
TRBJ1-2,NA,many,TRBV29-1,TGCAGCGTGACCGTTTACTCTAACTATGGCTACACCTTC,CSVTVYSNYGYTF
TRBJ1-1,TRBD1,many,TRBV27,TGTGCCAGCAGTAGTAAAGGGACAGCGAACACTGAAGCTTTCTTT,CASSSKGTANTEAFF
TRBJ1-5,TRBD1,many,TRBV7-2,TGTGCCAGCAGCCTCCGGGACAGACAGCCCCAGCATTTT,CASSLRDRQPQHF
TRBJ2-3,NA,many,TRBV6-5,TGTGCCAGCAGTTACTCCGGCTTCACAGATACGCAGTATTTT,CASSYSGFTDTQYF
TRBJ1-1,NA,few,TRBV5-1,TGCGCCAGCAGCTCCCGAGGAGGGATGAACACTGAAGCTTTCTTT,CASSSRGGMNTEAFF
TRBJ1-4,NA,many,TRBV28,TGTGCCAGCAGAGGGAAAAAACTGTTTTTT,CASRGKKLFF
TRBJ2-7,NA,few,TRBV18,TGTGCCAGCTCACCGAGAAGGGGAAAGGTCTACGAGCAGTACTTC,CASSPRRGKVYEQYF
TRBJ2-7,NA,few,TRBV20-1,TGCAGTGCTAGAGGTGAGATCTACGAGCAGTACTTC,CSARGEIYEQYF
TRBJ2-1,TRBD1,few,TRBV6-5,TGTGCCAGCAGTTCTGGGGGGACAGGGGACAATGAGCAGTTCTTC,CASSSGGTGDNEQFF
TRBJ2-3,TRBD2,many,TRBV29-1,TGCAGCGGGAGGGAGCGGGGGGGCCTTACAGATACGCAGTATTTT,CSGRERGGLTDTQYF
TRBJ1-3,NA,many,TRBV3-1,TGTGCCAGCAGCCACGGGACGGCTGGAAACACCATATATTTT,CASSHGTAGNTIYF